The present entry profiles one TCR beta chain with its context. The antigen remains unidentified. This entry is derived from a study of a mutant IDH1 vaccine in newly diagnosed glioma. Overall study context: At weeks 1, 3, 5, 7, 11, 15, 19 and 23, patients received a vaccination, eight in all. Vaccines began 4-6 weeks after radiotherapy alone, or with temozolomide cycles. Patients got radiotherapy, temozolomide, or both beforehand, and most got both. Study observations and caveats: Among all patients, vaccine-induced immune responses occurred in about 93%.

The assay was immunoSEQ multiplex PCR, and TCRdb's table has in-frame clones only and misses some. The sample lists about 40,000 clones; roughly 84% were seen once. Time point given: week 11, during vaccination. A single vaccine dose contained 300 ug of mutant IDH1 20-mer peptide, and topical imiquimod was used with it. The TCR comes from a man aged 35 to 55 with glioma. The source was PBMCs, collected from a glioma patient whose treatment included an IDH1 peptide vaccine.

The chain's CDR3 is CASSTSPVNTEAFF. The CDR3 region has the DNA TGCGCCAGCAGCACCTCACCCGTGAACACTGAAGCTTTCTTT. The rearrangement uses TRBV5-1 and TRBJ1-1; D unclear. This CDR3 has 14 residues. V lost 4 bases to trimming and J lost 0 bases, with 10 bases between them. The germline V gene encodes CDR1 SGHRS and CDR2 YFSETQ.